The source of this TCR beta chain is a study of shared clonotypes between healthy human individuals. Looking at the study overall: Donor composition was a couple of women and three men, aged 18 to 49.

The CDR3 sequence is 14 residues long. Germline values: CDR1 KGHSH, CDR2 LQKENI. V lost 6 bases and J lost 3; bases outside the gene matches: 8. In this sample, this clone turned up once. Profiling relied on immunoSEQ multiplex PCR, and the TCRdb table lists in-frame clones only, not all of them. The table lists 2 million to 2.5 million clones, 85% to 95% of them singletons, with 0.13% in the top ten. The sample taken for sequencing was naive CD4+ T cells sorted from blood. Subset: CD45RA+ positively selected. The origin of this receptor is a man younger than 35 in good health. The chain recombines TRBV18 with TRBJ2-7, with 7 bases matching TRBD2. The CDR3 loop is CASSLTGGDYEQYF. The CDR3 region has the DNA TGTGCCAGCTCGCTAACTGGGGGGGACTACGAGCAGTACTTC.